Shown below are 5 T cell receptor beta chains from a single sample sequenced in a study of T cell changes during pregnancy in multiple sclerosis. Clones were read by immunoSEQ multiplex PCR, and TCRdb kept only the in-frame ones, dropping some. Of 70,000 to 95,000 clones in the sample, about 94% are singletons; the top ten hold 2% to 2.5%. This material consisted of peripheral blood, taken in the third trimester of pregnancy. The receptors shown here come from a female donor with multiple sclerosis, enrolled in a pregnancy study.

The CDR3 loop reads CASQVFGADSGTRRSYEQYF. CDR3 bases: TGTGCCAGCCAAGTTTTTGGTGCAGACTCGGGGACTAGGCGTTCCTACGAGCAGTACTTC. This rearrangement joins TRBV28 to TRBJ2-7; 8 bases are a match to TRBD2. Germline CDR1 is MDHEN and CDR2 is SYDVKM. With V trimmed by 8 bases and J by 1 base, 25 bases remained unmatched. The CDR3 contains 20 residues. Drawing the rest from reference TRBV28 and TRBJ2-7, the complete variable domain is DVKVTQSSRYLVKRTGEKVFLECVQDMDHENMFWYRQDPGLGLRLIYFSYDVKMKEKGDIPEGYSVSREKKERFSLILESASTNQTSMYLCASQVFGADSGTRRSYEQYFGPGTRLTVT.

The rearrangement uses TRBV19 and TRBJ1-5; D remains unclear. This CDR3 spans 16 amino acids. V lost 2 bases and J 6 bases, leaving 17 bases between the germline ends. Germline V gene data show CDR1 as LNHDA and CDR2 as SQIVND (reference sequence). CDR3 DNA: TGTGCCAGTAGTATACCCGGAGCCGTCGGTTTTCAGCCCCAGCATTTT. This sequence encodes CASSIPGAVGFQPQHF.

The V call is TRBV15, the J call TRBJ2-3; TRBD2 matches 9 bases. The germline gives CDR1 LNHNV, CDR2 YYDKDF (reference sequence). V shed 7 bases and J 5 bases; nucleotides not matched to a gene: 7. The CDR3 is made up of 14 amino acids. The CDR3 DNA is TGTGCCACCAATTGGGCGGGAGGGGAAGATACGCAGTATTTT. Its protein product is CATNWAGGEDTQYF.

The CDR3 region is CASSFGLASYNEQFF. CDR3 coding DNA: TGTGCCAGCAGCTTTGGACTAGCTAGCTACAATGAGCAGTTCTTC. This rearrangement joins TRBV5-4 to TRBJ2-1; 8 bases are a match to TRBD2. CDR1 is SGHNT and CDR2 is YYREEE in the germline V gene (reference sequence). The CDR3 has 15 residues. J gave up 3 bases and V 2 bases, and 4 bases lay outside the gene matches.

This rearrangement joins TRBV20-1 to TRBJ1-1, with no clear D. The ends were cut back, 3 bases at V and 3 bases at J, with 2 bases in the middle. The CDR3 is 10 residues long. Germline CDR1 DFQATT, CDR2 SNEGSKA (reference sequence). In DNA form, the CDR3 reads TGCAGTGCTAGCGACACTGAAGCTTTCTTT. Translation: CSASDTEAFF.